The rows below give T cell receptor beta chains drawn from one sample of a study of CD8 T cell repertoires and HIV-1 epitope variants. Antigens of these TCRs are unknown. Assay used: immunoSEQ multiplex PCR; TCRdb lists only in-frame clones, some missing. This table has roughly 6,000 clones, 66% appearing once. Sequencing input: cultured CD8+ T cells derived from PBMCs. Receptors were obtained from a male donor with HIV. Both conserved end residues are part of each CDR3. Fields, in order: D gene, V gene, J gene, clone size, CDR3 DNA, CDR3 protein. The D gene is left open where the match is weak. Not all rows give a size; the values are once, few, many and, for expanded clones, a class.

.	TRBV30	TRBJ1-1	.	TGTGCCTGGAGTGTACAAGGGAACACTGAAGCTTTCTTT	CAWSVQGNTEAFF
TRBD1	TRBV7-7	TRBJ2-5	.	TGTGCCAGCAGCCCTACAGGGGATGGAGAGACCCAGTACTTC	CASSPTGDGETQYF
.	TRBV19	TRBJ1-1	.	TGTGCCAGTAGTATCGGTCAGTTAACTGAAGCTTTCTTT	CASSIGQLTEAFF
TRBD2	TRBV11-2	TRBJ2-3	.	TGTGCCAGCAGCGTCGGACTAGCGGATTACACAGATACGCAGTATTTT	CASSVGLADYTDTQYF
TRBD1	TRBV5-4	TRBJ1-1	.	TGTGCCAGCTGGACAGGGGTTTTCACTGAAGCTTTCTTT	CASWTGVFTEAFF
.	TRBV14	TRBJ2-7	.	TGTGCCAGCAGCCATGTTGGCGAGCAGTACTTC	CASSHVGEQYF
.	TRBV19	TRBJ2-1	few	TGTGCCAGTAGTATTGGGAGCGGAGCTTACAATGAGCAGTTCTTC	CASSIGSGAYNEQFF
.	TRBV4-1	TRBJ1-2	.	TGCGCCAGCAGCCAAGATCTAAGGGCCCCCGCGGGGGGCTACACCTTC	CASSQDLRAPAGGYTF
.	TRBV30	TRBJ2-4	few	TGTGCCTGGAGTGCCGGGTCCGGGGCGGGAAACATTCAGTACTTC	CAWSAGSGAGNIQYF
.	TRBV7-9	TRBJ2-3	.	TGTGCCAGCAGCTTTGATCAACAAGGTACAGATACGCAGTATTTT	CASSFDQQGTDTQYF
.	TRBV7-9	TRBJ1-2	.	TGTGCCAGCAGCTCACCTGACAGGCACTATGGCTACACCTTC	CASSSPDRHYGYTF
.	TRBV19	TRBJ2-2	few	TGTGCCAGTAGCTGGACGACCGGGGAGCTGTTTTTT	CASSWTTGELFF
TRBD1	TRBV11-2	TRBJ2-7	.	TGTGCCAGCAGCTTACCAGGGGGCTTGGGGTACGAGCAGTACTTC	CASSLPGGLGYEQYF
TRBD2	TRBV6-1	TRBJ2-3	.	TGTGCCAGCAGTGAAAGGCTAGCGGGGGTTGATACGCAGTATTTT	CASSERLAGVDTQYF
TRBD2	TRBV7-6	TRBJ2-3	.	TGTGCCAGCAGCTTAGGTGGGAGGCGGGAGGACACAGATACGCAGTATTTT	CASSLGGRREDTDTQYF
.	TRBV5-8	TRBJ2-7	.	TGTGCCAGCAGCTTGTCCCACGAGCAGTACTTC	CASSLSHEQYF
.	TRBV19	TRBJ1-1	.	TGTGCCAGTATAGTAAGGGGGAGCCCTGAAGCTTTCTTT	CASIVRGSPEAFF
TRBD1	TRBV7-6	TRBJ2-3	.	TGTGCCAGCAGCTTAGATCTACAGGGGTCCCCCACAGATACGCAGTATTTT	CASSLDLQGSPTDTQYF
.	TRBV4-3	TRBJ2-5	medium-sized	TGCGCCAGCAGCTCCCTTCTCACGGAGACCCAGTACTTC	CASSSLLTETQYF
TRBD1	TRBV9	TRBJ1-4	.	TGTGCCAGCAGCCTAGGCGGGACAGCTAATGAAAAACTGTTTTTT	CASSLGGTANEKLFF
.	TRBV27	TRBJ1-6	few	TGTGCCAGCAGTTTATCAGGCAGGGCCTCACCCCTCCACTTT	CASSLSGRASPLHF
TRBD1	TRBV19	TRBJ1-5	few	TGTGCCAGTAGCGGACAGGCTCGGAACAATCAGCCCCAGCATTTT	CASSGQARNNQPQHF
.	TRBV9	TRBJ1-1	.	TGTGCCAGCAGCGTAAACCTAGGGCGAACAACTGAAGCTTTCTTT	CASSVNLGRTTEAFF
.	TRBV14	TRBJ2-6	.	TGTGCCAGCAGCCAAGAAACGGGGAGATCGGCTGGGGCCAACGTCCTGACTTTC	CASSQETGRSAGANVLTF
TRBD1	TRBV19	TRBJ2-4	few	TGTGCCAGTAGTCCGGGACAGGGGAACATTCAGTACTTC	CASSPGQGNIQYF
.	TRBV4-3	TRBJ1-2	.	TGCGCCAGCAGCCAAGAAGAGGGGGGCCTTGCTAACTATGGCTACACCTTC	CASSQEEGGLANYGYTF
TRBD1	TRBV6-5	TRBJ1-5	once	TGTGCCAGCAGTCCTGGGACAGGGAGTCAGCCCCAGCATTTT	CASSPGTGSQPQHF
TRBD2	TRBV15	TRBJ2-1	.	TGTGCCACCAGCAGAGGTCTCGGGGGGGCCTACAATGAGCAGTTCTTC	CATSRGLGGAYNEQFF
TRBD1	TRBV9	TRBJ1-1	.	TGTGCCAGCAGCGCCGGACAGGGGGCCACTGAAGCTTTCTTT	CASSAGQGATEAFF
TRBD1	TRBV19	TRBJ2-5	.	TGTGCCAGTAGTCTTCGACAGGGACAAGAGACCCAGTACTTC	CASSLRQGQETQYF
TRBD1	TRBV27	TRBJ2-1	.	TGTGCCAGCAGTTACGGGACAGGGGGCCGGGATGAGCAGTTCTTC	CASSYGTGGRDEQFF
TRBD1	TRBV6-5	TRBJ1-3	once	TGTGCCAGCACCGACAGGGGGGGAAACACCATATATTTT	CASTDRGGNTIYF
.	TRBV7-9	TRBJ2-1	once	TGTGCCAGCAGCTTAGGGGATCCGGGACCCCCTCCGTATGAGCAGTTCTTC	CASSLGDPGPPPYEQFF
.	TRBV5-6	TRBJ2-5	.	TGTGCCAGCAGCTTTTCAGGGCGCCCCTATGGGAGTCAAGAGACCCAGTACTTC	CASSFSGRPYGSQETQYF
TRBD2	TRBV28	TRBJ2-1	.	TGTGCCAGCAGTTTGTGGGGACTAGATCTGGGCAATGAGCAGTTCTTC	CASSLWGLDLGNEQFF
.	TRBV5-6	TRBJ1-6	few	TGTGCCAGCAGCTTGGGTGCGGTTTCACCCCTCCACTTT	CASSLGAVSPLHF
TRBD1	TRBV5-6	TRBJ1-2	large	TGTGCCAGCAGCGATCCCGGGACAGGGGTCCTCGGTGCCTTC	CASSDPGTGVLGAF
.	TRBV13	TRBJ2-3	.	TGTGCCAGCAGCTTAGTAGGGCTGGATACGCAGTATTTT	CASSLVGLDTQYF
.	TRBV4-3	TRBJ1-2	.	TGCGCCAGCAGCCAAGATGAGGGAGACAGGATCTATGGCTACACCTTC	CASSQDEGDRIYGYTF
.	TRBV30	TRBJ2-3	.	TGTGCCTGGAGTGTAATCGGCACAGATACGCAGTATTTT	CAWSVIGTDTQYF
TRBD2	TRBV27	TRBJ2-3	few	TGTGCCAGCAGACATACGACGACTAGCGGCACAGATACGCAGTATTTT	CASRHTTTSGTDTQYF
.	TRBV5-1	TRBJ1-6	.	TGCGCCACCCCTCTGATAAATTCACCCCTCCACTTT	CATPLINSPLHF
.	TRBV7-2	TRBJ2-7	.	TGTGCCAGCAGCTTAACCCGGGACTCCTCCTACGAGCAGTACTTC	CASSLTRDSSYEQYF